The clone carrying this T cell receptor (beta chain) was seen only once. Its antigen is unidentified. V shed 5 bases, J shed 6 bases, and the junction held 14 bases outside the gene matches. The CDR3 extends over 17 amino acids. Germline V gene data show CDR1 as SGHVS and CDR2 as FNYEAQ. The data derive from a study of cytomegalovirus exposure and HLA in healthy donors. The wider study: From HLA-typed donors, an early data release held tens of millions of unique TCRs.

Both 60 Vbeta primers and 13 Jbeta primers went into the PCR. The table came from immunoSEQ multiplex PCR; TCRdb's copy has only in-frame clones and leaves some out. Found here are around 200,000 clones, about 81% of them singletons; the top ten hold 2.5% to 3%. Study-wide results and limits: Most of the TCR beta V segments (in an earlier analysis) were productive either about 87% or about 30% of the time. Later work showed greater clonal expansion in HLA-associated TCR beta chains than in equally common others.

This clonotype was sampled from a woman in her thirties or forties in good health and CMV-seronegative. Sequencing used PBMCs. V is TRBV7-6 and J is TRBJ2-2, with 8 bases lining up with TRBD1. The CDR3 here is CASSATLGQGGAGELFF. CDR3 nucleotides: TGTGCCAGCAGCGCCACGCTTGGACAGGGTGGGGCCGGGGAGCTGTTTTTT.